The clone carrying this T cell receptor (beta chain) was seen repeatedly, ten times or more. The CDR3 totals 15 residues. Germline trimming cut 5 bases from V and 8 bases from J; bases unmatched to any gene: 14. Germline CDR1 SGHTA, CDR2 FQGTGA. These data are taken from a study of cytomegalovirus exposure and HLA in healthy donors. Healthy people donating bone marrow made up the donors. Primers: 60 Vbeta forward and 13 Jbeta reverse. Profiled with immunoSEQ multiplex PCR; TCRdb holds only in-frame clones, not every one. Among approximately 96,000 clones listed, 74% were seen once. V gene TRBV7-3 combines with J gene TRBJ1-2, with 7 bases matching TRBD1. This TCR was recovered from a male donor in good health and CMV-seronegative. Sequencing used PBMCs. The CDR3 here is CASSIQGDGIRGYTF. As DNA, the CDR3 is TGTGCCAGCAGCATTCAGGGGGACGGAATTCGAGGCTACACCTTC. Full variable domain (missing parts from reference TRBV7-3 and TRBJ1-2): GAGVSQTPSNKVTEKGKYVELRCDPISGHTALYWYRQSLGQGPEFLIYFQGTGAADDSGLPNDRFFAVRPEGSVSTLKIQRTERGDSAVYLCASSIQGDGIRGYTFGSGTRLTVV.